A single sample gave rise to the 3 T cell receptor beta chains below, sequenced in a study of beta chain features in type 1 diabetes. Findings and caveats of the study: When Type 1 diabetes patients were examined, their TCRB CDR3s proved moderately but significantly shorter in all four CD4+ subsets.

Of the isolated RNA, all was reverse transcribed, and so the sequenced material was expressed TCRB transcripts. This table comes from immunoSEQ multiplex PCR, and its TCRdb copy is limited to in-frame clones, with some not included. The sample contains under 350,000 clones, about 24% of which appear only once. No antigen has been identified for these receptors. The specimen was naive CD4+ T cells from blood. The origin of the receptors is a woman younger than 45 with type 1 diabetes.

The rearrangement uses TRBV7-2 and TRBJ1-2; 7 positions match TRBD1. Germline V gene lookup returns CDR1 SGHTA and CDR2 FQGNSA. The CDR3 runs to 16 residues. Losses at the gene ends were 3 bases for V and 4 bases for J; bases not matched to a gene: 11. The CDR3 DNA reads TGTGCCAGCAGCTTCGGGCTACAGGGGCACCTCTATGGCTACACCTTC. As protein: CASSFGLQGHLYGYTF.

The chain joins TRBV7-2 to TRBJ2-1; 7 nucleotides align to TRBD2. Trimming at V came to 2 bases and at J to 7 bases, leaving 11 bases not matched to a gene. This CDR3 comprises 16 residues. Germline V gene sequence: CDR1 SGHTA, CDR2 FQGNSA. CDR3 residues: CASSLRGAGEGNEQFF. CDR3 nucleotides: TGTGCCAGCAGCTTAAGAGGTGCGGGAGAGGGGAATGAGCAGTTCTTC.

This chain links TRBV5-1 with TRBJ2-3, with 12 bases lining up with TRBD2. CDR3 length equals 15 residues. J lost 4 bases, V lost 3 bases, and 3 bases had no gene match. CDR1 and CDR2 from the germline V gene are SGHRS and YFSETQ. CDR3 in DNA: TGCGCCAGCAGCTCACTAGCGGGAGGCGCAGATACGCAGTATTTT. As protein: CASSSLAGGADTQYF.